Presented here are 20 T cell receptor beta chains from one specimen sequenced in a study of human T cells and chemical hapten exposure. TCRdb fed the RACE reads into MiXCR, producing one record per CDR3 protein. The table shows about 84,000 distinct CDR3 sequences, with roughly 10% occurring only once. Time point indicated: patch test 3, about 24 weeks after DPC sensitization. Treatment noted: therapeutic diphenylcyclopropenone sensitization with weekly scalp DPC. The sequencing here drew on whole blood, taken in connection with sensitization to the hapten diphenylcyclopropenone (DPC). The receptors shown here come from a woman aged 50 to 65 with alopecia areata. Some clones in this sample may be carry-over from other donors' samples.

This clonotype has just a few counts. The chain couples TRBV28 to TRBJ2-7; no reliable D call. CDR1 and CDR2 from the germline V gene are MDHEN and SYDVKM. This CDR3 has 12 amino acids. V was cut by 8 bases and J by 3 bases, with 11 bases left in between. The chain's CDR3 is CASAWVGYEQYF. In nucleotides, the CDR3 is TGTGCCAGCGCTTGGGTGGGCTACGAGCAGTACTTC. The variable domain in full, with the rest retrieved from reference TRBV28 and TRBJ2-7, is DVKVTQSSRYLVKRTGEKVFLECVQDMDHENMFWYRQDPGLGLRLIYFSYDVKMKEKGDIPEGYSVSREKKERFSLILESASTNQTSMYLCASAWVGYEQYFGPGTRLTVT.

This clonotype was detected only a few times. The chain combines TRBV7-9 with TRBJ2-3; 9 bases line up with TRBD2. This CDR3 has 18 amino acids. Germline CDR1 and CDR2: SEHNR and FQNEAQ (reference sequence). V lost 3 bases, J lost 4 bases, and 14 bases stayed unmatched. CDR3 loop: CASSFGGRALNDADTQYF. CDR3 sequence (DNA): TGTGCCAGCAGCTTTGGCGGGAGGGCCCTAAATGACGCAGATACGCAGTATTTT.

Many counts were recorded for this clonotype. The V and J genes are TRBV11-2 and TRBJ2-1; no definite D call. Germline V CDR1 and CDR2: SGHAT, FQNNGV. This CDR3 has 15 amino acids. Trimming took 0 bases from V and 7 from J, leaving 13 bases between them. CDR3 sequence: CASSLEEAGGNEQFF. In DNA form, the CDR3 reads TGTGCCAGCAGCTTAGAAGAGGCCGGTGGAAATGAGCAGTTCTTC.

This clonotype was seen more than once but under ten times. CDR3 protein: CASSFWTLSGANVLTF. The DNA of the CDR3 is TGCGCCAGCAGCTTCTGGACCTTATCTGGGGCCAACGTCCTGACTTTC. This chain links TRBV5-1 with TRBJ2-6; D not certain. The CDR3 loop spans 16 amino acids. V gave up 2 bases and J gave up 1 base, with 10 bases separating them. The V gene's germline CDR1 is SGHRS and CDR2 YFSETQ.

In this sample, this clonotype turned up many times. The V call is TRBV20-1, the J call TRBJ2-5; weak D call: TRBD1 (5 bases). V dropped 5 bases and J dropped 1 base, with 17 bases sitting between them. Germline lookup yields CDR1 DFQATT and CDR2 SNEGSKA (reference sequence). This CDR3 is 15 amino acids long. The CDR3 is CSAPPPRALQETQYF. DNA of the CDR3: TGCAGTGCTCCGCCTCCCAGGGCCCTCCAAGAGACCCAGTACTTC.

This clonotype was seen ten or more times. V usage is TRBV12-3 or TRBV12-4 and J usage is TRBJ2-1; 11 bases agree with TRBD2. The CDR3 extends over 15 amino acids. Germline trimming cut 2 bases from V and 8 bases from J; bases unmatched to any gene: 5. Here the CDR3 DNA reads TGTGCCAGCAGTTTACGGCTAGCGGGAGGCGATGAGCAGTTCTTC. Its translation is CASSLRLAGGDEQFF.

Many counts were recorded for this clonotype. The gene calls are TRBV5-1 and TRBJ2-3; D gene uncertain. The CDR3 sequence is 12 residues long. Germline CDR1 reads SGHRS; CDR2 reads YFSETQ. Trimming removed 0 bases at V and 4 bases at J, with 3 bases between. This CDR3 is CASSLGADTQYF. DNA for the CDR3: TGCGCCAGCAGCTTGGGTGCAGATACGCAGTATTTT. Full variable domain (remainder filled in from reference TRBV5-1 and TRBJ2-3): KAGVTQTPRYLIKTRGQQVTLSCSPISGHRSVSWYQQTPGQGLQFLFEYFSETQRNKGNFPGRFSGRQFSNSRSEMNVSTLELGDSALYLCASSLGADTQYFGPGTRLTVL.

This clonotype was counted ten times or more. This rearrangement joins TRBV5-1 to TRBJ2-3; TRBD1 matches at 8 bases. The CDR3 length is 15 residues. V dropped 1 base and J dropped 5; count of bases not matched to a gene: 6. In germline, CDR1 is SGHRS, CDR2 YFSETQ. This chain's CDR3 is CASSLSGGRGDTQYF. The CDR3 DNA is TGCGCCAGCAGCTTGTCAGGGGGCAGAGGAGATACGCAGTATTTT. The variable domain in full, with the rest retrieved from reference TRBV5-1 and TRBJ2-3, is KAGVTQTPRYLIKTRGQQVTLSCSPISGHRSVSWYQQTPGQGLQFLFEYFSETQRNKGNFPGRFSGRQFSNSRSEMNVSTLELGDSALYLCASSLSGGRGDTQYFGPGTRLTVL.

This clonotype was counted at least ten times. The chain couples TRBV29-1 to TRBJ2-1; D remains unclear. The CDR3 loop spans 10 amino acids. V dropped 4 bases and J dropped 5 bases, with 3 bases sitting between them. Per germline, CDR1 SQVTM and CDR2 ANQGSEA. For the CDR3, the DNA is TGCAGCGTTGCGAACAATGAGCAGTTCTTC. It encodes CSVANNEQFF.

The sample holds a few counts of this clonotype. CDR3 nucleotides: TGTGCCAGCGGCGGGACAGGGAGGGTAGGGGCCCTCCACTTT. Translated, it gives CASGGTGRVGALHF. The J gene is TRBJ1-6, the V gene TRBV27; 9 positions match TRBD1. The CDR3 totals 14 residues. J lost 14 bases, V lost 8 bases, and 13 bases had no gene match. Germline values: CDR1 MNHEY, CDR2 SMNVEV (reference sequence).

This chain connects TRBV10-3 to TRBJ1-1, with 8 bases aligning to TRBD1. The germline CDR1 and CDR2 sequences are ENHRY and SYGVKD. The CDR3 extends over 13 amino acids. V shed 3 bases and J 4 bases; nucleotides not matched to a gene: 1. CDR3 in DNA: TGTGCCATCAGTGAACAGGGGGGCACTGAAGCTTTCTTT. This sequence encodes CAISEQGGTEAFF.

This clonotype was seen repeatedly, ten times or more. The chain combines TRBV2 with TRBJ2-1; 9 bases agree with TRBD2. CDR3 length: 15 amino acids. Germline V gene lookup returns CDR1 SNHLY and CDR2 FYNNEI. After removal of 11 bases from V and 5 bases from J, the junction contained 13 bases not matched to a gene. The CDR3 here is CAASIAGGRDNEQFF. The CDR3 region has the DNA TGTGCCGCCAGCATTGCGGGAGGGAGGGACAATGAGCAGTTCTTC.

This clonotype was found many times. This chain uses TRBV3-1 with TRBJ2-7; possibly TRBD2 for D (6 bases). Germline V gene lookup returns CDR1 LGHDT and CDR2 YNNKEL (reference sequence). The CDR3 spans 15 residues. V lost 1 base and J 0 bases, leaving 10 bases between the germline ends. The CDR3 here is CASSQVSGPSYEQYF. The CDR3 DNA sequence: TGTGCCAGCAGCCAAGTCAGCGGGCCCTCCTACGAGCAGTACTTC.

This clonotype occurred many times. CDR3: CASSAGSKRHTQYF. DNA for the CDR3: TGTGCCAGCAGTGCGGGGAGCAAACGGCATACGCAGTATTTT. J is TRBJ2-3 and V is TRBV25-1; possibly TRBD2 for D (5 bases). V dropped 4 bases and J dropped 7 bases, with 15 bases sitting between them. This CDR3 is built from 14 residues. The germline gives CDR1 MGHDK, CDR2 SYGVNS.

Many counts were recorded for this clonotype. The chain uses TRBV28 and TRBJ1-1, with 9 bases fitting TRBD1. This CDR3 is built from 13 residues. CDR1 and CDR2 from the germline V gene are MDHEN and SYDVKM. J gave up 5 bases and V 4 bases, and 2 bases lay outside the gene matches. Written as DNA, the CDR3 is TGTGCCAGCAGTTCGACAGGGGGTACTGAAGCTTTCTTT. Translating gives CASSSTGGTEAFF.

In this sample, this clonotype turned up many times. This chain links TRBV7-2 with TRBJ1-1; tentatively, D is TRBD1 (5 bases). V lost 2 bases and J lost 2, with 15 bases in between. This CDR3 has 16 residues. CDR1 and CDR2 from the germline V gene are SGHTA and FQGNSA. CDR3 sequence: CASSLSGRQRNTEAFF. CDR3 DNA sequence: TGTGCCAGCAGCTTATCAGGGAGACAGAGAAACACTGAAGCTTTCTTT. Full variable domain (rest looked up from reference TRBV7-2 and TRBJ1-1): GAGVSQSPSNKVTEKGKDVELRCDPISGHTALYWYRQSLGQGLEFLIYFQGNSAPDKSGLPSDRFSAERTGGSVSTLTIQRTQQEDSAVYLCASSLSGRQRNTEAFFGQGTRLTVV.

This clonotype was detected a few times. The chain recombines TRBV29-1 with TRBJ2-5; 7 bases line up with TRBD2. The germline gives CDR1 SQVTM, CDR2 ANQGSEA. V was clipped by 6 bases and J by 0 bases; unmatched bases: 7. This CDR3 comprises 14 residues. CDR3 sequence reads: CSVALAEYQETQYF. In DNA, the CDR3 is TGCAGCGTCGCCCTAGCGGAGTACCAAGAGACCCAGTACTTC.

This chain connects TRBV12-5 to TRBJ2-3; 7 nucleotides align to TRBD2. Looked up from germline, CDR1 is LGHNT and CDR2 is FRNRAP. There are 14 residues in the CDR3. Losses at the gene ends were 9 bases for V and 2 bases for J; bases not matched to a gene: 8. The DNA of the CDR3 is TGTGCTAGAGCAAAGGGAGGGACCACAGATACGCAGTATTTT. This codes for CARAKGGTTDTQYF.

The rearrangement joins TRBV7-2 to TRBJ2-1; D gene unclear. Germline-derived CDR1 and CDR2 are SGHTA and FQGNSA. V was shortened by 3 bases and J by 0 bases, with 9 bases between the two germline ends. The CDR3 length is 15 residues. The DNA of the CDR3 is TGTGCCAGCAGCTTGAGACTGAGCTCCTACAATGAGCAGTTCTTC. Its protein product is CASSLRLSSYNEQFF.

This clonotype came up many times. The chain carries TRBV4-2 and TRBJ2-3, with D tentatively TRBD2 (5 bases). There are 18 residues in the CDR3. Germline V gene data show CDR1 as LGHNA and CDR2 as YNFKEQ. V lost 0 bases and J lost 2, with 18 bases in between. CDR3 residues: CASSQDEGSGLPTDTQYF. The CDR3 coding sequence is TGTGCCAGCAGCCAAGATGAAGGGAGCGGTCTACCCACAGATACGCAGTATTTT.